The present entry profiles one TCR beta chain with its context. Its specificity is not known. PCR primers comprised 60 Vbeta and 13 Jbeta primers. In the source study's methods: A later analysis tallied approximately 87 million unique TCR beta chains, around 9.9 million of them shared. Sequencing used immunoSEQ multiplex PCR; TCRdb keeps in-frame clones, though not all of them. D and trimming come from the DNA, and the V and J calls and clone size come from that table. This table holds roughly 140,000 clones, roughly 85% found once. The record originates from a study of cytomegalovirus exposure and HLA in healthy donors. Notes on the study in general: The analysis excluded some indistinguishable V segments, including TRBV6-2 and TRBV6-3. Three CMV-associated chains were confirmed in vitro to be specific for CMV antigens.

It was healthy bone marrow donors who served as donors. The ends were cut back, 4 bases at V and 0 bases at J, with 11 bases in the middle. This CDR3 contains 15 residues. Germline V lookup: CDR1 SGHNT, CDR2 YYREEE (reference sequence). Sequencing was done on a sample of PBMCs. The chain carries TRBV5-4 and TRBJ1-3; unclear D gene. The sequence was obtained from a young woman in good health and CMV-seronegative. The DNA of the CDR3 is TGTGCCAGCAGCCCCGGACTGGGCTCTGGAAACACCATATATTTT. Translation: CASSPGLGSGNTIYF.